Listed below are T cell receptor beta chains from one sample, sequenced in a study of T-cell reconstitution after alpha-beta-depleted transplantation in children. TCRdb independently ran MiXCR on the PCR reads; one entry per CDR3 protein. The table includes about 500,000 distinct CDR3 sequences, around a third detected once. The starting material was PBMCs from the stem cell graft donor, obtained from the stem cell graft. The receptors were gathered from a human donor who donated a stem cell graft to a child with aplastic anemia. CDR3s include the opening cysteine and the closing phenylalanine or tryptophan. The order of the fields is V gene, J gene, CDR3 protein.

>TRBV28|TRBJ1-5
CASSFGRGQPQHF
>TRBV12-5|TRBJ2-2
CASGLVQTGRRSGELFF
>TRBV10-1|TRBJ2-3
CASTEQGASLGLAGDYRNPDTQYF
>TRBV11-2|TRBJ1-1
CASSLVWGPVTEAFF
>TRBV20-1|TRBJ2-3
CSARSSGRGSDTQYF
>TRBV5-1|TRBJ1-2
CASSLRGQDGYTF
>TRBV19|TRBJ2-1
CASSDFDDYNEQFF
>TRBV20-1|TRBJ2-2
CSASQTPDRWNTGELFF
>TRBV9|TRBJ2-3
CASSAPGAGATDTQYF
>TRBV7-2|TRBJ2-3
CASSLMGRDTDTQYF
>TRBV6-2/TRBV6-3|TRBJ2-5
CAASYRSGETQYF
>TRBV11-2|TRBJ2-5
CASSGQRRADPDVETQYF
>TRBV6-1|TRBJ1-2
CASMGPTTNYGYTF
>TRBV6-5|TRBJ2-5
CASSYFETSRETQYF
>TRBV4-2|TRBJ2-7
CASSQHGADAPWQYF
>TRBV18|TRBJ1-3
CASSPAGSGNTIYF
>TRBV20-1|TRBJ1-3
CSASPTAPSGNTIYF
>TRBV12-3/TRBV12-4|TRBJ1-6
CAVRGQWDSPLHF
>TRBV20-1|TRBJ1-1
CSAGGSPLNTEAFF
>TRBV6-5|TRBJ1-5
CASKLDSRGPQHF
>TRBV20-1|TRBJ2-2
CSASQPQGAGGTGELFF
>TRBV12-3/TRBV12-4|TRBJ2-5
CASSRYETQYF
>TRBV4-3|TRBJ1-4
CASSQDQGPNNEKLFF
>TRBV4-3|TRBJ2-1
CASSQDPGTSGNYNEQFF
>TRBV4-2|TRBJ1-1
CASSPWREGTAEAFF
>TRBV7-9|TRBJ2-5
CASSFISEQETQYF
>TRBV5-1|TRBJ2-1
CASADRSSYNEQFF
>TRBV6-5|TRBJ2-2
CASVDRANTGELFF
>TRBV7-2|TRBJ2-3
CASSFRGRTSTDTQYF
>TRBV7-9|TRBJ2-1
CASSLARDREEF
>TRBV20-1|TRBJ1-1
CSAFSLGQLNTEAFF
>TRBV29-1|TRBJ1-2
CSVTTTGDYGYTF
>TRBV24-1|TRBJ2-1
CATSDARNGYNEQFF
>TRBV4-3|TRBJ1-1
CASSQDVRGLEAFF
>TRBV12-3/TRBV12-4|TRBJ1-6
CASTPGDLEGSPLHF
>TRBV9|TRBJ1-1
CASTPGGMNTEAFF
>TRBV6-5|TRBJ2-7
CASSYSSGTSYEQYF